This TCR beta chain was identified during a study of T-cell reconstitution after alpha-beta-depleted transplantation in children. Comment on this clonotype: Its antigen is unidentified.

Unique molecular identifiers were built into the TCRbeta library. TCRdb re-analysed the PCR reads in MiXCR, keeping a single row per CDR3 protein. The table records 750,000 to 950,000 distinct CDR3 sequences, roughly 15% of them present only once. This CDR3 is built from 15 residues. Trimming took 6 bases from V and 3 from J, leaving 15 bases between them. Broader study findings: Diversity and T-cell counts at one year after transplant derived mostly from new T cells. As was reported, about two months after transplant, alpha-beta T cells came from several hundred expanded graft clones. It was surviving recipient T cells and thymic progenitors that gave some patients high TCRbeta diversity at day 60.

The material was PBMCs, mostly from graft donor cells, obtained 360 days after TCRalphabeta/CD19-depleted stem cell transplant. This sequence joins TRBV12-3 or TRBV12-4 and TRBJ2-1; D may be TRBD2 (6 bases). The sequence derives from a male patient younger than 18 who had a stem cell transplant for acute lymphoblastic leukemia, so the T cells may come from the graft donor. CDR3 in DNA: TGTGCCAGCAGCCCCGGAGGGACGTTCTACAATGAGCAGTTCTTC. Amino acid sequence: CASSPGGTFYNEQFF.